Below, 21 T cell receptor beta chains from the same sample are listed, as sequenced in a study of T-cell memory formation after mild COVID-19. In TCRdb, the 5' RACE reads were re-called with MiXCR into one record per CDR3 protein. The sample shows some 150,000 distinct CDR3 sequences, 19% of them seen only once. Material for sequencing was PBMCs or a T cell subset sorted from them (not recorded which). The receptor set was obtained from an adult woman who had mild COVID-19 (a few samples of this study predate the infection). Cell type and time point are not known.

This clonotype showed up many times. The chain uses TRBV5-1 and TRBJ2-1; D is unclear. V was pared by 0 bases and J by 7 bases, with 14 bases between. Germline V gives CDR1 SGHRS, CDR2 YFSETQ. The CDR3 covers 15 residues. The CDR3 protein is CASSLGPGQANEQFF. CDR3 sequence (DNA): TGCGCCAGCAGCTTGGGGCCGGGCCAAGCAAATGAGCAGTTCTTC.

This clonotype appeared a few times. The CDR3 DNA is TGTGCCAGCAGCTACGGACTTGGCTACACCTTC. Translation gives CASSYGLGYTF. The chain employs TRBV3-1 and TRBJ1-2; D not resolved. The CDR3 sequence is 11 residues long. Per the germline V gene, CDR1 is LGHDT and CDR2 is YNNKEL (reference sequence). V lost 5 bases to trimming and J lost 7 bases, with 8 bases between them. The full variable domain, its missing parts supplied by reference TRBV3-1 and TRBJ1-2, is DTAVSQTPKYLVTQMGNDKSIKCEQNLGHDTMYWYKQDSKKFLKIMFSYNNKELIINETVPNRFSPKSPDKAHLNLHINSLELGDSAVYFCASSYGLGYTFGSGTRLTVV.

In its sample, this clonotype was seen a few times. The CDR3: CASTSGSAETQYF. CDR3 bases: TGCGCCAGCACTAGCGGGAGTGCCGAGACCCAGTACTTC. J is TRBJ2-5 and V is TRBV5-1, with 10 bases that match TRBD2. The germline V gene encodes CDR1 SGHRS and CDR2 YFSETQ. Germline trimming cut 6 bases from V and 5 bases from J; bases unmatched to any gene: 4. The CDR3 has 13 amino acids.

This clonotype was counted between two and nine times. The chain recombines TRBV5-1 with TRBJ2-7; 7 bases are shared with TRBD1. Germline V gene lookup returns CDR1 SGHRS and CDR2 YFSETQ. The CDR3 sequence is 12 residues long. After removal of 7 bases from V and 2 bases from J, the junction contained 3 bases not matched to a gene. The CDR3 DNA follows: TGCGCCAGCGGGACAGAACCCTACGAGCAGTACTTC. Amino acid sequence: CASGTEPYEQYF.

V is TRBV29-1 and J is TRBJ2-3, with D possibly matching TRBD2 (6 bases). Germline lookup yields CDR1 SQVTM and CDR2 ANQGSEA. V lost 2 bases to trimming and J lost 2 bases, with 14 bases between them. This CDR3 region has 15 residues. CDR3 in amino acids: CSVEQEGLATDTQYF. CDR3 bases: TGCAGCGTTGAACAGGAGGGTTTGGCCACAGATACGCAGTATTTT.

This clonotype was recorded only once. V and J are TRBV6-6 and TRBJ1-1; tentative D call: TRBD1 (5 bases). Germline CDR1 and CDR2: MNHNY and SVGAGI (reference sequence). The CDR3 covers 14 residues. Trimming shortened V by 0 bases and J by 5 bases, and 10 bases separated the two germline ends. The CDR3 bases are TGTGCCAGCAGTTACTCGAATAGGGGAACTGAAGCTTTCTTT. It yields the protein CASSYSNRGTEAFF.

This chain joins TRBV7-9 and TRBJ1-1; D is uncertain. The V gene's germline CDR1 is SEHNR and CDR2 FQNEAQ (reference sequence). The germline V and J ends were trimmed by 2 bases and 6 bases, with 10 bases remaining between them. There are 13 residues in the CDR3. In DNA, the CDR3 is TGTGCCAGCAGCTTAACGTCCCCCCCTGAAGCTTTCTTT. Protein product: CASSLTSPPEAFF.

This clonotype was observed a handful of times. This chain joins TRBV9 and TRBJ2-7; D may be TRBD1 or TRBD2 (6 bases each). There are 15 residues in the CDR3. Germline loops: CDR1 SGDLS, CDR2 YYNGEE. The ends were cut back, 0 bases at V and 3 bases at J, with 13 bases in the middle. CDR3 in DNA: TGTGCCAGCAGCGTAGACGGGGGCTGGTTCTACGAGCAGTACTTC. This codes for CASSVDGGWFYEQYF.

This clonotype came up a few times. V usage is TRBV4-2 and J usage is TRBJ2-1, with TRBD2 as a possible D gene (5 bases). CDR1 and CDR2 (germline): LGHNA, YNFKEQ. V dropped 4 bases and J dropped 1 base, with 17 bases sitting between them. The CDR3 has 17 amino acids. In DNA, the CDR3 is TGTGCCAGCAGCCCCGGAGCTGCAGCGGCGTCCTACAATGAGCAGTTCTTC. Encoded protein: CASSPGAAAASYNEQFF.

This clonotype was detected many times. J is TRBJ2-7 and V is TRBV2; 11 positions agree with TRBD1. Germline CDR1 reads SNHLY; CDR2 reads FYNNEI. The length of the CDR3 is 13 residues. Trimming removed 6 bases from V and 3 bases from J; junction bases left unmatched: 1. CDR3 residues: CASRGQGVYEQYF. CDR3 DNA sequence: TGTGCCAGCAGGGGACAGGGGGTCTACGAGCAGTACTTC.

This chain's CDR3 is CASSSGLAGEQEQFF. The CDR3 coding sequence is TGTGCCAGCAGCTCCGGACTAGCGGGAGAGCAGGAGCAGTTCTTC. The J gene is TRBJ2-1, the V gene TRBV11-3; 13 bases agree with TRBD2. Trimming removed 4 bases from V and 10 bases from J; junction bases left unmatched: 7. The CDR3 contains 15 residues. Germline V CDR1 and CDR2: SGHNT, YENEEA.

This clonotype was seen more than once but under ten times. The chain employs TRBV7-2 and TRBJ2-1; D remains ambiguous. CDR3 length equals 13 residues. The germline V and J ends were trimmed by 4 bases and 9 bases, with 13 bases remaining between them. Germline CDR1 SGHTA, CDR2 FQGNSA. CDR3 loop: CASSSREVVEQFF. CDR3 DNA: TGTGCCAGCAGCTCCCGTGAGGTTGTTGAGCAGTTCTTC.

Ten or more counts support this clonotype. The chain links TRBV7-4 to TRBJ2-7, with 7 bases identical to TRBD1. J gave up 4 bases and V 9 bases, and 15 bases lay outside the gene matches. This CDR3 has 15 residues. Germline V gene lookup returns CDR1 SGHVT and CDR2 SQSDAQ. Here the CDR3 reads CARPRPGTVEYEQYF. CDR3 coding DNA: TGTGCCAGACCCCGACCCGGGACAGTGGAGTACGAGCAGTACTTC.

This clonotype was detected only a few times. This chain joins TRBV11-1 and TRBJ2-1; 9 nucleotides match TRBD2. In germline, CDR1 is SGHAT, CDR2 FQDESV (reference sequence). V shed 8 bases, J shed 4 bases, and the junction held 6 bases outside the gene matches. The CDR3 has 14 residues. Here the CDR3 DNA reads TGTGCCAGCCAGGGACTAGCAGAGTACAATGAGCAGTTCTTC. It is translated as CASQGLAEYNEQFF.

The chain links TRBV5-1 to TRBJ1-1; 7 nucleotides line up with TRBD1. Germline CDR1 SGHRS, CDR2 YFSETQ. V trimming: 4 bases; J trimming: 1 base; junction bases outside the gene matches: 10. The CDR3 length is 16 residues. The CDR3 region has the DNA TGCGCCAGCAGCACTGGGGACAGAAGCGGGAACACTGAAGCTTTCTTT. Its protein product is CASSTGDRSGNTEAFF.

The chain couples TRBV11-2 to TRBJ1-1; no definite D call. CDR1 is SGHAT, CDR2 FQNNGV, per germline. The CDR3 loop spans 15 amino acids. Trimming shortened V by 1 base and J by 0 bases, and 9 bases separated the two germline ends. For the CDR3, the DNA is TGTGCCAGCAGCTTAGCCGGCAGTATGAACACTGAAGCTTTCTTT. It codes for CASSLAGSMNTEAFF.

This chain connects TRBV5-1 to TRBJ1-2, with D possibly TRBD1 on 6 matching bases. Trimming removed 4 bases from V and 3 bases from J, with 7 bases in between. This CDR3 spans 12 amino acids. The germline gives CDR1 SGHRS, CDR2 YFSETQ. In DNA form, the CDR3 reads TGCGCCAGCAGCCGGACAGACTATGGCTACACCTTC. Encoded protein: CASSRTDYGYTF.

This clonotype came up many times. The V gene is TRBV18, the J gene TRBJ2-3; TRBD1 matches at 8 bases. CDR3 length: 18 residues. The germline CDR1 and CDR2 sequences are KGHSH and LQKENI. V gave up 1 base and J gave up 2 bases; unmatched junction bases: 11. The CDR3 loop reads CASSPRGTGGGNTDTQYF. The CDR3 bases are TGTGCCAGCTCACCACGCGGGACAGGTGGTGGGAACACAGATACGCAGTATTTT.

The chain links TRBV20-1 to TRBJ1-4; weak D call: TRBD1 (5 bases). V was trimmed by 3 bases and J by 7 bases, leaving 18 bases between them. Looked up from germline, CDR1 is DFQATT and CDR2 is SNEGSKA (reference sequence). The CDR3 is made up of 15 amino acids. CDR3 sequence (DNA): TGCAGTGCTAGTGATCCGGGACGCCGACTTGAAAAACTGTTTTTT. Residues: CSASDPGRRLEKLFF.

This chain connects TRBV12-3 or TRBV12-4 to TRBJ2-2; the D gene is possibly TRBD1 (6 bases). This CDR3 comprises 13 residues. Deletions cut 6 bases from V and 4 bases from J, with 9 bases between. Written as DNA, the CDR3 is TGTGCCAGCAGCCAGGGGAGCACCGGGGAGCTGTTTTTT. Protein product: CASSQGSTGELFF.

The genes are TRBV18 and TRBJ1-1, with D perhaps TRBD1 (6 bases). Germline CDR1 is KGHSH and CDR2 is LQKENI. CDR3 length: 12 residues. With 3 bases removed from V and 11 bases from J, the gap between germline ends came to 13 bases. The CDR3 sequence: CASSPAAGEAFF. The CDR3, as DNA: TGTGCCAGCTCACCTGCGGCAGGGGAGGCTTTCTTT.